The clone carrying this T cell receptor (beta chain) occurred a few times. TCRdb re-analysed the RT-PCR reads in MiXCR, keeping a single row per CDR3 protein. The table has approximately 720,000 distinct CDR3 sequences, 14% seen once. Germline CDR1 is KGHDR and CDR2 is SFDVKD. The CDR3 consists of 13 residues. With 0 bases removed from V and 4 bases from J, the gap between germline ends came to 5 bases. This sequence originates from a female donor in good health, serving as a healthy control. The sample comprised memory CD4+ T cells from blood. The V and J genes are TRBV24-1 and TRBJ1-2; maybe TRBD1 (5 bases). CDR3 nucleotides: TGTGCCACCAGTGATTTGGGGGCCTATGGCTACACCTTC. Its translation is CATSDLGAYGYTF.